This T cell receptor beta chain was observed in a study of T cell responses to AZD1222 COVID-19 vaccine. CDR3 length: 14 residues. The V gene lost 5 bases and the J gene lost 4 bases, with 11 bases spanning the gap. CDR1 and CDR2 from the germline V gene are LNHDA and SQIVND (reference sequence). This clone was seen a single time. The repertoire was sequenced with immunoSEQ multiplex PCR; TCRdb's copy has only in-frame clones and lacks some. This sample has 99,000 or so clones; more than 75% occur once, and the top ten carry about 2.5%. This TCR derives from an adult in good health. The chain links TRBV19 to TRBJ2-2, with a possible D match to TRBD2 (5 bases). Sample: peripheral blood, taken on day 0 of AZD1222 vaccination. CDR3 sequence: CASSSPGVTGELFF. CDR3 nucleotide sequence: TGTGCCAGTAGTTCCCCCGGGGTCACCGGGGAGCTGTTTTTT.